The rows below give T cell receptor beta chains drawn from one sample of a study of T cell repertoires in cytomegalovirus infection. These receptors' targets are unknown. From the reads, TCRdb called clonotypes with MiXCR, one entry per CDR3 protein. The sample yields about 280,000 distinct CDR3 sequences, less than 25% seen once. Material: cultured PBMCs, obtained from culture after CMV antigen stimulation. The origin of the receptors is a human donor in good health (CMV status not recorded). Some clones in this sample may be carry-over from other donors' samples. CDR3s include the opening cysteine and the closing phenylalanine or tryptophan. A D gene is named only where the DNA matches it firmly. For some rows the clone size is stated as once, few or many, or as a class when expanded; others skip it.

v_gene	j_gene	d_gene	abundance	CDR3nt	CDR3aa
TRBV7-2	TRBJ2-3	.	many	TGTGCCAGCAGGGAGGGGGTTGGCACAGATACGCAGTATTTT	CASREGVGTDTQYF
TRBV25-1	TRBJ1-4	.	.	TGTGCCAGCAGTGAATTAAGGGGGAGGAATGAAAAACTGTTTTTT	CASSELRGRNEKLFF
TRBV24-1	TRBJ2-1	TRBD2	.	TGTGCCACCAGTGACCCCCAACCGGGACTAGCGTCTTACAATGAGCAGTTCTTC	CATSDPQPGLASYNEQFF
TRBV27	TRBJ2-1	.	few	TGTGCCAGCAGTTTATGGGGGGCAAGTCAGTTCTTC	CASSLWGASQFF
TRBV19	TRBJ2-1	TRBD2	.	TGTGCCAGTACCTCAACTAGCGGGACCTACAATGAGCAGTTCTTC	CASTSTSGTYNEQFF
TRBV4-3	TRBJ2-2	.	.	TGCGCCAGCAGCCACCAGACTAAAACCGGGGAGCTGTTTTTT	CASSHQTKTGELFF
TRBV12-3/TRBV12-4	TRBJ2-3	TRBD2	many	TGTGCCAGCACAGCGGGAGTTGTAGGTAGCACAGATACGCAGTATTTT	CASTAGVVGSTDTQYF
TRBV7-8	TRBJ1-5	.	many	TGTGCCAGCAGCTTAGTCCCCATTTATAGCAATCAGCCCCAGCATTTT	CASSLVPIYSNQPQHF
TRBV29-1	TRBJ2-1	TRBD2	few	TGCAGCGACCTAGCGGGAGCTTACAATGAGCAGTTCTTC	CSDLAGAYNEQFF
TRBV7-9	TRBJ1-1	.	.	TGTGCCAGCAGCTTAGTGGGCACTTACACTGAAGCTTTCTTT	CASSLVGTYTEAFF
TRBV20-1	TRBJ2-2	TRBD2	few	TGCAGTGCTAGTAGCGGGAGTACCGGGGAGCTGTTTTTT	CSASSGSTGELFF
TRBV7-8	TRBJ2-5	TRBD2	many	TGTGCCAGCAGCTCATATATTAGCGGGAGGGCCGGAAAGACCCAGTACTTC	CASSSYISGRAGKTQYF
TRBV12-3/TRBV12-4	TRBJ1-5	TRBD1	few	TGTGCCAGCAGTTTAAGCCCGACAGGGCGCAATCAGCCCCAGCATTTT	CASSLSPTGRNQPQHF
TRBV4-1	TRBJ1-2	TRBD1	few	TGCGCCAGCAGCCAAGTTATTAGAACAGGGGCGAACTATGGCTACACCTTC	CASSQVIRTGANYGYTF
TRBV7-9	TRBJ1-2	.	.	TGTGCCAGCACCCAAGACGTATCCTATGGCTACACCTTC	CASTQDVSYGYTF
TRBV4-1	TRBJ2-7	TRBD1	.	TGCGCCAGCAGCCATTCCGGGACAGGGGGCGGCGAGCAGTACTTC	CASSHSGTGGGEQYF